The clone carrying this TCR beta chain has just one count. These data originate in a study of blood T cell repertoires in COVID-19. As originally analysed: Counts of nucleated cells, estimated from reference gene primer amplification, were obtained. This table comes from immunoSEQ multiplex PCR, and its TCRdb copy is limited to in-frame clones, with some not included. D and trimming come from the DNA, and the V and J calls and clone size come from that table. This sample carries 100,000 to 120,000 clones, just over 85% of them seen once, and the ten largest clones take around 2%. The sequence derives from a human donor in a cohort sampled during active COVID-19. Sequenced: peripheral blood.

The CDR3 sequence is CASSYLGVNGYTF. CDR3 sequence (DNA): TGTGCCAGCAGTTATTTAGGAGTGAACGGCTACACCTTC. The chain employs TRBV6-5 and TRBJ1-2, with D uncertain. CDR3 length: 13 residues. CDR1 MNHEY and CDR2 SVGAGI come from the germline V gene. Trimming stripped 3 bases from V and 8 bases from J, with 13 bases between.